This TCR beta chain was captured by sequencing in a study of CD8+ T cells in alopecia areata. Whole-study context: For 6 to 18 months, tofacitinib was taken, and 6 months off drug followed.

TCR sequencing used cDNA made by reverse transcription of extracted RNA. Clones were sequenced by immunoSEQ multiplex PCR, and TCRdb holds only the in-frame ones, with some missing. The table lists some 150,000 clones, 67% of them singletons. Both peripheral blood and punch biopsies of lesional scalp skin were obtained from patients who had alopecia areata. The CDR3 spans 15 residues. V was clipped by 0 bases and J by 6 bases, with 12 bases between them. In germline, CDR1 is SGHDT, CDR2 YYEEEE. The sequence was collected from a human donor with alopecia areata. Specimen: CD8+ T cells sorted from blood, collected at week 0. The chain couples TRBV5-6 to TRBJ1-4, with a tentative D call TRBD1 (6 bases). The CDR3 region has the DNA TGTGCCAGCAGCTTGGCGCCGGCAGGGGATGAAAAACTGTTTTTT. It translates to CASSLAPAGDEKLFF.